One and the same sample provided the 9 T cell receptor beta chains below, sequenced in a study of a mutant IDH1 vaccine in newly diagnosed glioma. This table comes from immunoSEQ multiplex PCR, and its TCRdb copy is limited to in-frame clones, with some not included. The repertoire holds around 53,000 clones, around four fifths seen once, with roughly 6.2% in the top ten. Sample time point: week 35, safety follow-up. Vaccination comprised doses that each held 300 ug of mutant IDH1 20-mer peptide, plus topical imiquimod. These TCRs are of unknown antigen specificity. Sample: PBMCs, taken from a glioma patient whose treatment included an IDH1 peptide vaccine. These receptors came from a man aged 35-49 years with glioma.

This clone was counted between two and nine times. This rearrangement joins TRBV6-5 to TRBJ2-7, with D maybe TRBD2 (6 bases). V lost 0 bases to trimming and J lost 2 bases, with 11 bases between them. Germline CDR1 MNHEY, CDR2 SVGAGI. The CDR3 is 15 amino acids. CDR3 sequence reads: CASSYSEDYTYEQYF. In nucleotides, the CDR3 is TGTGCCAGCAGTTACTCGGAGGACTATACCTACGAGCAGTACTTC.

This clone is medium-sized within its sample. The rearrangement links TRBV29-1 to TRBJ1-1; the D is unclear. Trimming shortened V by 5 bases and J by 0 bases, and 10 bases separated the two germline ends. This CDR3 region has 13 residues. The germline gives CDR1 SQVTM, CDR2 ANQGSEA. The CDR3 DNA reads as TGCAGCGTTCTCCACAGCATGAACACTGAAGCTTTCTTT. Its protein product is CSVLHSMNTEAFF.

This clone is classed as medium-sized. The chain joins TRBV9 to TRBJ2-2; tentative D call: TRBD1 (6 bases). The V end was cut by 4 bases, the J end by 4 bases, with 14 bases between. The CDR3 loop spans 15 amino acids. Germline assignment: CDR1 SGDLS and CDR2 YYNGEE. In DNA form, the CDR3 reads TGTGCCAGCAGCCTCGGGACAATGGGCACCGGGGAGCTGTTTTTT. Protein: CASSLGTMGTGELFF.

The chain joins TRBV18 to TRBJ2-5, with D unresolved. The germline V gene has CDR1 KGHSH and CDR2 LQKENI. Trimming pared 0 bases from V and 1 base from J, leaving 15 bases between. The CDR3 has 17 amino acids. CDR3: CASSPPGSTRFQETQYF. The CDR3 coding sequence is TGTGCCAGCTCACCACCAGGCAGTACCAGGTTCCAAGAGACCCAGTACTTC.

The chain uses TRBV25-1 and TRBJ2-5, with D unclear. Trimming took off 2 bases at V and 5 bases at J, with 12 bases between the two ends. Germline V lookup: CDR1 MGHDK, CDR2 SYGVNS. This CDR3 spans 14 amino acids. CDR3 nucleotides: TGTGCCAGCAGTGAACCGTCGTTTGGTGAGACCCAGTACTTC. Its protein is CASSEPSFGETQYF.

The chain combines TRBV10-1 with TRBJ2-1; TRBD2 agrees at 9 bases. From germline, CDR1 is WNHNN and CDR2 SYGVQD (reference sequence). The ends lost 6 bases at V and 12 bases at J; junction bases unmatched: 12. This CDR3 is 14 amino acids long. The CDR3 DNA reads TGCGCCAGCAGCCAGGAAGGAGCGGGGGGCGGGCAGTTCTTC. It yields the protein CASSQEGAGGGQFF.

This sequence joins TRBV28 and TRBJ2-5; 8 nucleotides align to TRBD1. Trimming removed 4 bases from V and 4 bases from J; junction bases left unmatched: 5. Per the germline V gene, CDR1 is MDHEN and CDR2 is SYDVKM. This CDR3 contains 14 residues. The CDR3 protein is CASSSPQGAETQYF. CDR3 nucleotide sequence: TGTGCCAGCAGTTCCCCGCAGGGGGCAGAGACCCAGTACTTC.

This CDR3 is CASREREYEQYF. CDR3 in DNA: TGCGCCAGCAGGGAAAGGGAGTACGAGCAGTACTTC. The chain combines TRBV5-1 with TRBJ2-7; D may be TRBD2 (5 bases). V was clipped by 5 bases and J by 4 bases, with 10 bases between them. Per the germline V gene, CDR1 is SGHRS and CDR2 is YFSETQ. The CDR3 length is 12 residues.

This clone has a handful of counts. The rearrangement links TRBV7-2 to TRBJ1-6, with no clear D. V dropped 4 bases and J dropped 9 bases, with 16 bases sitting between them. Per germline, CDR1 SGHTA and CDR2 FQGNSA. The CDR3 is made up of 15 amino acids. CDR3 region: CASSSRAANGSPLHF. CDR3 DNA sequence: TGTGCCAGCAGCTCGCGGGCAGCGAACGGTTCACCCCTCCACTTT.